A selection of T cell receptor beta chains follows, all from one sample in a study of cytomegalovirus exposure and HLA in healthy donors. Libraries were prepared by immunoSEQ multiplex PCR; TCRdb keeps only in-frame clonotypes and omits some of them. The sample records fewer than 350,000 clones, 88% being singletons. The specimen was PBMCs. All receptors derive from a woman in her late teens or twenties in good health and CMV-seronegative. CDR3s include the opening cysteine and the closing phenylalanine or tryptophan. D genes are given only for firm matches. Size tells how often a clone was seen (once, few, many) or the class of an expanded clone, and some rows leave it out.

j_gene: TRBJ2-1; abundance: NA; len: 14; v_gene: TRBV15; d_gene: NA; CDR3nt: TGTGCCACCCAGGACATTTCGAGGTACAATGAGCAGTTCTTC; CDR3aa: CATQDISRYNEQFF
j_gene: TRBJ1-5; abundance: NA; len: 15; v_gene: TRBV7-2; d_gene: TRBD1; CDR3nt: TGTGCCAGCAGCACACAAACAGGGGCAAATCAGCCCCAGCATTTT; CDR3aa: CASSTQTGANQPQHF
j_gene: TRBJ1-6; abundance: once; len: 16; v_gene: TRBV10-2; d_gene: TRBD1; CDR3nt: TGCGCCAGCAGTGAGTCCGGGACAGGGGTGAGATCACCCCTCCACTTT; CDR3aa: CASSESGTGVRSPLHF
j_gene: TRBJ1-6; abundance: few; len: 14; v_gene: TRBV25-1; d_gene: NA; CDR3nt: TGTGCCAGCGGAGGACCCAGGGGAGATTCACCCCTCCACTTT; CDR3aa: CASGGPRGDSPLHF
j_gene: TRBJ2-5; abundance: once; len: 16; v_gene: TRBV7-3; d_gene: NA; CDR3nt: TGTGCCAGCAGCTTAAATGGGGGGTGGCACCAAGAGACCCAGTACTTC; CDR3aa: CASSLNGGWHQETQYF
j_gene: TRBJ2-5; abundance: NA; len: 14; v_gene: TRBV10-3; d_gene: NA; CDR3nt: TGTGCCATCAGCGGGTACCAGGGTGGGGAGACCCAGTACTTC; CDR3aa: CAISGYQGGETQYF
j_gene: TRBJ2-1; abundance: NA; len: 17; v_gene: TRBV5-4; d_gene: TRBD2; CDR3nt: TGTGCCAGCAGCTTTAGTTTTCGCCTTGGGCGGGAGGGCGGGCAGTTCTTC; CDR3aa: CASSFSFRLGREGGQFF
j_gene: TRBJ2-7; abundance: NA; len: 14; v_gene: TRBV19; d_gene: TRBD2; CDR3nt: TGTGCCAGTAGTATAGGGGCCCTAGCGGGCGAGCAGTACTTC; CDR3aa: CASSIGALAGEQYF
j_gene: TRBJ1-2; abundance: NA; len: 12; v_gene: TRBV2; d_gene: NA; CDR3nt: TGTGCCAGCAGTGAGGCAGTCTATGGCTACACCTTC; CDR3aa: CASSEAVYGYTF
j_gene: TRBJ2-3; abundance: NA; len: 21; v_gene: TRBV30; d_gene: TRBD2; CDR3nt: TGTGCCTGGGGTGGTCCTCTTGGGGTAGCGGGAGGGTGGGGGCACACAGATACGCAGTATTTT; CDR3aa: CAWGGPLGVAGGWGHTDTQYF
j_gene: TRBJ2-5; abundance: NA; len: 16; v_gene: TRBV9; d_gene: NA; CDR3nt: TGTGCCAGCAGCGCTGGGGGTCTCCCAGGGGCAGGGACCCAGTACTTC; CDR3aa: CASSAGGLPGAGTQYF
j_gene: TRBJ2-7; abundance: few; len: 13; v_gene: TRBV19; d_gene: NA; CDR3nt: TGTGCCAGTAGTGGGCGGGACCGGGACGAGCAGTACTTC; CDR3aa: CASSGRDRDEQYF
j_gene: TRBJ2-1; abundance: once; len: 16; v_gene: TRBV9; d_gene: TRBD2; CDR3nt: TGTGCCAGCAGCGTGGGGGGGACCACCGGGAGGAATGAGCAGTTCTTC; CDR3aa: CASSVGGTTGRNEQFF
j_gene: TRBJ2-5; abundance: NA; len: 16; v_gene: TRBV6-6; d_gene: NA; CDR3nt: TGTGCCAGCAGTTACTCGGGGCTTAGGACCCAAGAGACCCAGTACTTC; CDR3aa: CASSYSGLRTQETQYF
j_gene: TRBJ1-4; abundance: NA; len: 13; v_gene: TRBV29-1; d_gene: TRBD1; CDR3nt: TGCAGCGTCCGGGACAGGGATAATGAAAAACTGTTTTTT; CDR3aa: CSVRDRDNEKLFF
j_gene: TRBJ2-5; abundance: NA; len: 15; v_gene: TRBV4-3; d_gene: TRBD1; CDR3nt: TGCGCCAGCAGCCAAGGCCGACAGGGGGCGGAGACCCAGTACTTC; CDR3aa: CASSQGRQGAETQYF
j_gene: TRBJ2-3; abundance: NA; len: 15; v_gene: TRBV15; d_gene: NA; CDR3nt: TGTGCCACCAGCAGAGATCTGGACTTCACAGATACGCAGTATTTT; CDR3aa: CATSRDLDFTDTQYF
j_gene: TRBJ2-1; abundance: NA; len: 15; v_gene: TRBV10-3; d_gene: NA; CDR3nt: TGTGCCATCAGTGAATCAGGGGTTGTTGTCAATGAGCAGTTCTTC; CDR3aa: CAISESGVVVNEQFF
j_gene: TRBJ2-2; abundance: NA; len: 19; v_gene: TRBV5-4; d_gene: TRBD2; CDR3nt: TGTGCCAGCAGCTTACCTGGACTAGCGGGAGCCCCAAACACCGGGGAGCTGTTTTTT; CDR3aa: CASSLPGLAGAPNTGELFF
j_gene: TRBJ2-7; abundance: once; len: 14; v_gene: TRBV19; d_gene: NA; CDR3nt: TGTGCCAGTACTATCGACAGGTGGTCCTACGAGCAGTACTTC; CDR3aa: CASTIDRWSYEQYF
j_gene: TRBJ1-2; abundance: NA; len: 11; v_gene: TRBV6-7; d_gene: NA; CDR3nt: TGTGCCAGGTGGACTTGTTATGGCTACACCTTC; CDR3aa: CARWTCYGYTF
j_gene: TRBJ1-5; abundance: NA; len: 14; v_gene: TRBV5-1; d_gene: NA; CDR3nt: TGCGCCAGCAGCTTGGGGGCCGACAATCAGCCCCAGCATTTT; CDR3aa: CASSLGADNQPQHF
j_gene: TRBJ1-4; abundance: NA; len: 17; v_gene: TRBV4-2; d_gene: NA; CDR3nt: TGTGCCAGCAGCCACGGAAGGGCCGGCGGGGGTAATGAAAAACTGTTTTTT; CDR3aa: CASSHGRAGGGNEKLFF
j_gene: TRBJ1-4; abundance: once; len: 16; v_gene: TRBV19; d_gene: TRBD1; CDR3nt: TGTGCCAGTAGTCAGACAGGGAGGTCAACTAATGAAAAACTGTTTTTT; CDR3aa: CASSQTGRSTNEKLFF
j_gene: TRBJ1-4; abundance: NA; len: 15; v_gene: TRBV27; d_gene: TRBD1; CDR3nt: TGTGCCAGCAGTTTAGGCGGGACAGCTAATGAAAAACTGTTTTTT; CDR3aa: CASSLGGTANEKLFF
j_gene: TRBJ2-1; abundance: once; len: 13; v_gene: TRBV7-3; d_gene: NA; CDR3nt: TGTGCCAGCAGCCCCCGCTGGAGCGGTGAGCAGTTCTTC; CDR3aa: CASSPRWSGEQFF
j_gene: TRBJ2-1; abundance: NA; len: 17; v_gene: TRBV4-3; d_gene: TRBD2; CDR3nt: TGCGCCAGCAGCCGGGCGGCGGGAGTTGACTCCTACAATGAGCAGTTCTTC; CDR3aa: CASSRAAGVDSYNEQFF
j_gene: TRBJ1-4; abundance: NA; len: 15; v_gene: TRBV4-1; d_gene: NA; CDR3nt: TGCGCCAGCAGCCCCGGGTTCGCAACTAATGAAAAACTGTTTTTT; CDR3aa: CASSPGFATNEKLFF
j_gene: TRBJ2-1; abundance: NA; len: 13; v_gene: TRBV27; d_gene: NA; CDR3nt: TGTGCCAGCAGTTTAGGACAGTACAATGAGCAGTTCTTC; CDR3aa: CASSLGQYNEQFF
j_gene: TRBJ2-7; abundance: NA; len: 15; v_gene: TRBV27; d_gene: NA; CDR3nt: TGTGCCAGCGGGGACCTGCGGGGAAGGTCCTACGAGCAGTACTTC; CDR3aa: CASGDLRGRSYEQYF
j_gene: TRBJ2-5; abundance: NA; len: 13; v_gene: TRBV6-5; d_gene: NA; CDR3nt: TGTGCCAGCGCGAACAGGGTTCGGGAGACCCAGTACTTC; CDR3aa: CASANRVRETQYF
j_gene: TRBJ2-7; abundance: few; len: 13; v_gene: TRBV6-1; d_gene: TRBD1; CDR3nt: TGTGCCAGCACCGGGACAGGGTTCCACGAGCAGTACTTC; CDR3aa: CASTGTGFHEQYF
j_gene: TRBJ2-1; abundance: once; len: 14; v_gene: TRBV5-1; d_gene: NA; CDR3nt: TGCGCCAGCAGAGACAGTAGCTCCTACAATGAGCAGTTCTTC; CDR3aa: CASRDSSSYNEQFF
j_gene: TRBJ2-7; abundance: NA; len: 18; v_gene: TRBV7-2; d_gene: TRBD2; CDR3nt: TGTGCCAGCAGCTTAGCTACCCCCCGACTAGCGCCAAAGCACGAGCAGTACTTC; CDR3aa: CASSLATPRLAPKHEQYF
j_gene: TRBJ1-3; abundance: NA; len: 13; v_gene: TRBV18; d_gene: NA; CDR3nt: TGTGCCAGCTCACTCGACAGAGGAAACACCATATATTTT; CDR3aa: CASSLDRGNTIYF
j_gene: TRBJ2-3; abundance: NA; len: 15; v_gene: TRBV28; d_gene: TRBD1; CDR3nt: TGTGCCAGCAGTTCTCCGGGACAGGGAATAGATACGCAGTATTTT; CDR3aa: CASSSPGQGIDTQYF
j_gene: TRBJ2-3; abundance: few; len: 16; v_gene: TRBV6-6; d_gene: TRBD2; CDR3nt: TGTGCCAGCAGCCGAATAGGGACTAGCAGAGGAGATACGCAGTATTTT; CDR3aa: CASSRIGTSRGDTQYF
j_gene: TRBJ1-3; abundance: NA; len: 15; v_gene: TRBV6-5; d_gene: TRBD1; CDR3nt: TGTGCCAGCAGTTACGAGGGGGCGGAAGGAAACACCATATATTTT; CDR3aa: CASSYEGAEGNTIYF
j_gene: TRBJ1-5; abundance: NA; len: 14; v_gene: TRBV18; d_gene: NA; CDR3nt: TGTGCCAGCTCACCTTCAGGGAGCAATCAGCCCCAGCATTTT; CDR3aa: CASSPSGSNQPQHF
j_gene: TRBJ2-5; abundance: NA; len: 13; v_gene: TRBV6-5; d_gene: NA; CDR3nt: TGTGCCAGCGCTGGTCAGGGAATCGAGACCCAGTACTTC; CDR3aa: CASAGQGIETQYF
j_gene: TRBJ2-7; abundance: NA; len: 15; v_gene: TRBV27; d_gene: NA; CDR3nt: TGTGCCAGCAGTTTAAAGCCAGGGCCACCATACGAGCAGTACTTC; CDR3aa: CASSLKPGPPYEQYF
j_gene: TRBJ2-2; abundance: NA; len: 18; v_gene: TRBV5-4; d_gene: TRBD2; CDR3nt: TGTGCCAGCAGCACTACCCTCCGGACTAGCGGGAACACCGGGGAGCTGTTTTTT; CDR3aa: CASSTTLRTSGNTGELFF